These T cell receptor beta chains were read from a single sample in a study of beta chain features in type 1 diabetes. TCRdb's table, derived via immunoSEQ multiplex PCR, lists solely in-frame clones and lacks some. The sample holds about 260,000 clones, around 24% seen once. The specimen sequenced was naive CD4+ T cells from blood. The receptor set was obtained from a woman in her 30s with type 1 diabetes. The CDR3 runs from the conserved cysteine through the conserved F or W. A D gene is named only where the DNA matches it firmly. Expanded clones are given a class, and other clones once, few, many or no size at all.

abundance,len,v_gene,d_gene,j_gene,CDR3nt,CDR3aa
few,15,TRBV5-1,.,TRBJ2-1,TGCGCCAGCAGCTACAGGCCTTCTACCTACAATGAGCAGTTCTTC,CASSYRPSTYNEQFF
.,15,TRBV29-1,TRBD2,TRBJ2-7,TGCAGCGTTGAAGATGGTAGCGGGAGGAGTAGCGAGCAGTACTTC,CSVEDGSGRSSEQYF
few,12,TRBV29-1,TRBD1,TRBJ1-4,TGCAGCGGCTACACAGGGGACGAAAAACTGTTTTTT,CSGYTGDEKLFF
few,15,TRBV25-1,.,TRBJ2-3,TGTGCCAGCAGTGCCCCAGGGGATAACACAGATACGCAGTATTTT,CASSAPGDNTDTQYF
.,14,TRBV29-1,.,TRBJ2-7,TGCAGCGTTACCTCACAGGGAGGGGGATACGAGCAGTACTTC,CSVTSQGGGYEQYF
.,14,TRBV2,TRBD2,TRBJ2-5,TGTGCCAGCGACCGCGAAGCGGGGCAAGAGACCCAGTACTTC,CASDREAGQETQYF
.,17,TRBV7-2,TRBD2,TRBJ2-7,TGTGCCAGCAGCGTCGGGACTAGCGGGCTAATCCCTCTTGAGCAGTACTTC,CASSVGTSGLIPLEQYF
.,15,TRBV28,TRBD2,TRBJ2-7,TGTGCCAGCAGGACACTAGCGGGAGGGCCGGGAGAGCAGTACTTC,CASRTLAGGPGEQYF
few,14,TRBV29-1,TRBD1,TRBJ1-2,TGCAGCGTTGAAGGGGGCAGGGGGGTGGATGGCTACACCTTC,CSVEGGRGVDGYTF
few,13,TRBV2,TRBD2,TRBJ2-7,TGTGCCAGCAGCCAGGGACTAGCGTACGAGCAGTACTTC,CASSQGLAYEQYF
.,12,TRBV7-9,.,TRBJ2-5,TGTGCCAGCAGCCAATCACAAGAGACCCAGTACTTC,CASSQSQETQYF
.,19,TRBV23-1,TRBD2,TRBJ2-5,TGCGCCAGCAGTCACCCACTCTATTTGGCTAGCGGGAGTCGTGAGACCCAGTACTTC,CASSHPLYLASGSRETQYF
.,14,TRBV7-9,TRBD2,TRBJ2-7,TGTGCCAGCAGCAAGACTAGCGACTCCTACGAGCAGTACTTC,CASSKTSDSYEQYF
.,17,TRBV7-9,.,TRBJ2-5,TGTGCCAGCAGCTTAGCGACCGGTAGCCCACGTCGAGAGACCCAGTACTTC,CASSLATGSPRRETQYF
.,13,TRBV29-1,TRBD1,TRBJ1-1,TGCAGCGTTGCACAGGGGGACGGCACTGAAGCTTTCTTT,CSVAQGDGTEAFF
few,12,TRBV5-1,.,TRBJ2-7,TGCGCCAGCAGCTTGGGTAGCAGCGAGCAGTACTTC,CASSLGSSEQYF
.,15,TRBV6-5,TRBD2,TRBJ2-7,TGTGCCAGCAGTTACGGGGCTAGCGGCACCTACGAGCAGTACTTC,CASSYGASGTYEQYF
.,15,TRBV9,.,TRBJ1-5,TGTGCCAGCAGCGTAGGGGCAGGTACTAATCAGCCCCAGCATTTT,CASSVGAGTNQPQHF
few,15,TRBV29-1,TRBD2,TRBJ2-3,TGCAGCACCCACCCTAGCGGGGGAGGGTCAGATACGCAGTATTTT,CSTHPSGGGSDTQYF
.,15,TRBV7-2,TRBD2,TRBJ2-1,TGTGCCAGCAGTTCTAGCGGCTCGACCTACAATGAGCAGTTCTTC,CASSSSGSTYNEQFF
.,14,TRBV5-1,.,TRBJ2-7,TGCGCCAGCAGGGGGGCTCTTGGCTCCTACGAGCAGTACTTC,CASRGALGSYEQYF
.,16,TRBV28,TRBD1,TRBJ2-7,TGTGCCAGCAGTTTACCAGGGGGTTCGGCCTCCTACGAGCAGTACTTC,CASSLPGGSASYEQYF
.,14,TRBV5-1,.,TRBJ1-1,TGCGCCAGCAGCTTGGTTAGCCCGAACACTGAAGCTTTCTTT,CASSLVSPNTEAFF
.,13,TRBV27,.,TRBJ2-7,TGTGCCAGCAGTACCGGGACACAGTACGAGCAGTACTTC,CASSTGTQYEQYF
few,14,TRBV10-3,TRBD1,TRBJ2-2,TGTGCCGTTAGCGGACAGGGGAACACCGGGGAGCTGTTTTTT,CAVSGQGNTGELFF
few,14,TRBV9,.,TRBJ1-1,TGTGCCAGCAGCGTCCTACAGGGATCCTCTGAAGCTTTCTTT,CASSVLQGSSEAFF
.,13,TRBV7-9,.,TRBJ1-1,TGTGCCAGCAGCTTGGTAGAGAACACTGAAGCTTTCTTT,CASSLVENTEAFF
.,16,TRBV25-1,.,TRBJ1-1,TGTGCCAGCAGTGAGCGGGGGCGCTACGGGGTGACCGAAGCTTTCTTT,CASSERGRYGVTEAFF